This paragraph reports one T cell receptor (beta chain). TCRdb's copy holds only in-frame clones and misses some; the assay was immunoSEQ multiplex PCR. The table records about half a million clones, about 88% of them present only once. The sample belongs to a study of blood T cell repertoires in COVID-19. Study information: PBMCs, B-cell-depleted T cells, or T cells provided the cDNA or gDNA that made up the material.

Input material: PBMCs or T cells enriched from blood (not recorded which). The sequence was collected from a woman in her sixties or seventies who had recovered from COVID-19.

DNA of the CDR3: TGTGCCTGGAGTGGATTAGAGAACTATGGCTACACCTTC. As protein: CAWSGLENYGYTF. The chain links TRBV30 to TRBJ1-2; D is unclear. This CDR3 spans 13 amino acids. V lost 1 base and J lost 2, with 8 bases in between. Germline V gives CDR1 GTSNPN, CDR2 SVGIG (reference sequence).